These T cell receptor beta chains were read from a single sample in a study of blood T cell repertoires in COVID-19. Produced via immunoSEQ multiplex PCR; TCRdb's table is partial and in-frame only. Here the sample spans some 270,000 clones, roughly 89% being singletons. The sequencing input was PBMCs or T cells enriched from blood (not recorded which). The receptors were gathered from a woman between 35 and 50 years old who had recovered from COVID-19. CDR3s include the opening cysteine and the closing phenylalanine or tryptophan. D genes are given only for firm matches. Expanded clones are given a class, and other clones once, few, many or no size at all.

>.|TRBD2|TRBV5-1|TRBJ2-1
CASMTSGNNNEQFF
TGCGCCAGTATGACCAGCGGGAATAACAATGAGCAGTTCTTC
>.|TRBD1|TRBV19|TRBJ1-2
CASSIQDRFYGYTF
TGTGCCAGTAGTATCCAGGACAGGTTCTATGGCTACACCTTC
>.|.|TRBV19|TRBJ1-5
CASSIVGASNQPQHF
TGTGCCAGTAGTATAGTAGGGGCTAGCAATCAGCCCCAGCATTTT
>.|TRBD2|TRBV5-1|TRBJ2-7
CASSLTSGRAGEQYF
TGCGCCAGCAGCTTGACTAGCGGGAGGGCCGGAGAGCAGTACTTC
>.|.|TRBV4-1|TRBJ1-2
CASSQGAALYGYTF
TGCGCCAGCAGCCAAGGGGCAGCCCTCTATGGCTACACCTTC
>.|.|TRBV5-1|TRBJ1-1
CASSLSYTGSRYTEAFF
TGCGCCAGCAGCTTGTCGTACACAGGGAGTAGGTACACTGAAGCTTTCTTT
>.|.|TRBV7-2|TRBJ1-3
CASSPTKYSGNTIYF
TGTGCCAGCAGCCCGACAAAATACTCTGGAAACACCATATATTTT
>.|.|TRBV9|TRBJ1-1
CASSVVAGADTEAFF
TGTGCCAGCAGCGTAGTCGCAGGGGCCGACACTGAAGCTTTCTTT
>few|TRBD2|TRBV5-1|TRBJ2-3
CASSPGLAGDNTDTQYF
TGCGCCAGCAGCCCGGGACTAGCGGGGGATAACACAGATACGCAGTATTTT
>.|.|TRBV7-2|TRBJ1-1
CASRLHRYTEAFF
TGTGCCAGCCGTTTACACAGGTACACTGAAGCTTTCTTT
>.|TRBD1|TRBV6-5|TRBJ2-5
CASRRTGDETQYF
TGTGCCAGCAGAAGGACAGGGGACGAGACCCAGTACTTC
>.|.|TRBV11-2|TRBJ2-7
CASSHAAGPWVSYEQYF
TGTGCCAGCAGTCACGCTGCAGGGCCCTGGGTCTCCTACGAGCAGTACTTC
>.|.|TRBV30|TRBJ2-3
CAGTLSRTDTQYF
TGTGCCGGGACCCTCAGTCGCACAGATACGCAGTATTTT
>.|.|TRBV7-9|TRBJ2-5
CASSRDVWTQYF
TGTGCCAGCAGCCGCGATGTATGGACCCAGTACTTC
>.|TRBD2|TRBV7-8|TRBJ2-2
CASSRLAGLNTGELFF
TGTGCCAGCAGCCGTTTAGCGGGTTTGAACACCGGGGAGCTGTTTTTT
>few|.|TRBV3-1/TRBV3-2|TRBJ1-1
CASSQSGNTEAFF
TGTGCCAGCAGCCAATCAGGGAACACTGAAGCTTTCTTT
>.|.|TRBV11-2|TRBJ2-7
CASSRGVYEQYF
TGTGCCAGCAGCCGCGGGGTCTACGAGCAGTACTTC
>.|TRBD1|TRBV29-1|TRBJ1-3
CSALGQHGNTIYF
TGCAGCGCATTGGGACAGCATGGAAACACCATATATTTT
>once|.|TRBV11-2|TRBJ2-2
CASSPLAGRNTGELFF
TGTGCCAGCAGCCCCCTGGCAGGGCGGAACACCGGGGAGCTGTTTTTT
>.|TRBD1|TRBV25-1|TRBJ2-7
CASSGSGTGGVGQYF
TGTGCCAGCAGTGGGTCCGGGACAGGGGGCGTAGGGCAGTACTTC
>.|.|TRBV5-4|TRBJ1-2
CASSPKTGQLGGYTF
TGTGCCAGCAGCCCAAAGACAGGACAGCTCGGAGGCTACACCTTC
>.|.|TRBV21-1|TRBJ1-5
CASSKGQRGSNQPQHF
TGTGCCAGCAGCAAAGGGCAGAGAGGAAGCAATCAGCCCCAGCATTTT
>.|.|TRBV3-1/TRBV3-2|TRBJ1-6
CASSQGASNSPLHF
TGTGCCAGCAGCCAAGGCGCCTCAAATTCACCCCTCCACTTT
>.|TRBD1|TRBV5-1|TRBJ1-2
CASSPRGHGYTF
TGCGCCAGCAGCCCCAGGGGGCATGGCTACACCTTC
>.|TRBD1|TRBV15|TRBJ1-2
CATSSRTGQGYTF
TGTGCCACCAGCAGTCGGACAGGGCAGGGCTACACCTTC
>.|.|TRBV11-2|TRBJ1-1
CASSLSTGRYEAFF
TGTGCCAGCAGCTTATCCACAGGGCGATATGAAGCTTTCTTT
>.|.|TRBV3-1/TRBV3-2|TRBJ2-1
CASTPGTHGDNEQFF
TGTGCCAGCACCCCCGGGACTCATGGCGACAATGAGCAGTTCTTC
>.|.|TRBV7-8|TRBJ2-1
CASSLELGRVRFF
TGTGCCAGCAGCTTAGAATTGGGCAGGGTTAGGTTCTTC
>.|TRBD1|TRBV5-6|TRBJ1-2
CASSPDRGRDGYTF
TGTGCCAGCAGCCCGGACAGGGGGAGAGATGGCTACACCTTC
>once|TRBD1|TRBV7-2|TRBJ2-1
CASSKGQGVGYEQFF
TGTGCCAGCAGCAAGGGACAGGGAGTCGGGTACGAGCAGTTCTTC
>.|.|TRBV7-3|TRBJ1-1
CASSQGPLGGNTEAFF
TGTGCCAGCAGCCAGGGCCCCTTAGGTGGGAACACTGAAGCTTTCTTT
>.|TRBD2|TRBV7-9|TRBJ2-1
CASSPRGLADYNEQFF
TGTGCCAGCAGCCCACGGGGACTAGCGGATTACAATGAGCAGTTCTTC
>.|.|TRBV30|TRBJ1-2
CAWSAQGRANYGYTF
TGTGCCTGGAGTGCACAGGGCCGAGCTAACTATGGCTACACCTTC
>few|.|TRBV18|TRBJ2-7
CASSPGVYRGGNEQYF
TGTGCCAGCTCACCCGGCGTCTACAGGGGAGGCAACGAGCAGTACTTC
>.|TRBD1|TRBV6-5|TRBJ1-6
CATNRQGADNSPLHF
TGTGCCACCAACCGACAGGGGGCCGATAATTCACCCCTCCACTTT
>.|TRBD1|TRBV19|TRBJ1-1
CASSPTGQGARTEAFF
TGTGCCAGTAGTCCTACCGGACAGGGGGCGAGGACTGAAGCTTTCTTT
>.|TRBD1|TRBV29-1|TRBJ2-7
CSVETTGTGGDEQYF
TGCAGCGTTGAAACTACCGGGACAGGGGGCGACGAGCAGTACTTC
>once|TRBD1|TRBV19|TRBJ2-5
CASSQDRVQGETQYF
TGTGCCAGTAGTCAGGACAGGGTTCAAGGAGAGACCCAGTACTTC
>.|TRBD1|TRBV5-1|TRBJ2-7
CASSLIGTGQHEQYF
TGCGCCAGCAGCTTGATAGGGACAGGGCAGCACGAGCAGTACTTC
>.|.|TRBV10-3|TRBJ1-2
CAISESDFAGSTF
TGTGCCATCAGTGAGTCTGACTTTGCTGGCTCCACCTTC
>once|TRBD2|TRBV5-1|TRBJ2-1
CASSITSGSGEQFF
TGCGCCAGCAGCATAACTAGCGGGAGCGGTGAGCAGTTCTTC